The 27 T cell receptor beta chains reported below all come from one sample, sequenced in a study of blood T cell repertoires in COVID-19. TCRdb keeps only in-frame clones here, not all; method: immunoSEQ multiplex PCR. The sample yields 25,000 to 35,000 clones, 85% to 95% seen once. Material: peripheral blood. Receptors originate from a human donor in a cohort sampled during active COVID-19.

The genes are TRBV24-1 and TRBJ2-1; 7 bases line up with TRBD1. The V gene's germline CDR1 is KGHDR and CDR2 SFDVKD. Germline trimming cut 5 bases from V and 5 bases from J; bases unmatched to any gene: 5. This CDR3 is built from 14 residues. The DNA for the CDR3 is TGTGCCACCAGTGCGGGACAGACCCACAATGAGCAGTTCTTC. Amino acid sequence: CATSAGQTHNEQFF.

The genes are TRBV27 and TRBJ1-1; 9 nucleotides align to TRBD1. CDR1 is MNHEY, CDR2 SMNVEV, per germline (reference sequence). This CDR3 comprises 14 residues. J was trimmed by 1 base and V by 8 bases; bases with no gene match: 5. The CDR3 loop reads CASGDREGNTEAFF. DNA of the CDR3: TGTGCCAGCGGGGACAGGGAGGGGAACACTGAAGCTTTCTTT.

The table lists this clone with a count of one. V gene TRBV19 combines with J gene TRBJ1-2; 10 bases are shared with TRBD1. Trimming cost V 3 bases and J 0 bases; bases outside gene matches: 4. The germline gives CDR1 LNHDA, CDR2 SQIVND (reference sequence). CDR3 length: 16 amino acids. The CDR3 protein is CASSIFGTGANYGYTF. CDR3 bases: TGTGCCAGTAGTATTTTTGGGACAGGGGCTAACTATGGCTACACCTTC.

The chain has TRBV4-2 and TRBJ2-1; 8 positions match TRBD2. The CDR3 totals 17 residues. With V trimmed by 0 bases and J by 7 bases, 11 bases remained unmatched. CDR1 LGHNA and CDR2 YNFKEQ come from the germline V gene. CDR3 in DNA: TGTGCCAGCAGCCAAGATAAAAGCGGGAGCCCCACAAATGAGCAGTTCTTC. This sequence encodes CASSQDKSGSPTNEQFF.

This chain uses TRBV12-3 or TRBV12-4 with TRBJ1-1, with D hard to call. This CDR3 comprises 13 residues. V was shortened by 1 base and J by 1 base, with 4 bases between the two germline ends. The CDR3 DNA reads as TGTGCCAGCAGTTTAGTAGAGAACACTGAAGCTTTCTTT. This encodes CASSLVENTEAFF.

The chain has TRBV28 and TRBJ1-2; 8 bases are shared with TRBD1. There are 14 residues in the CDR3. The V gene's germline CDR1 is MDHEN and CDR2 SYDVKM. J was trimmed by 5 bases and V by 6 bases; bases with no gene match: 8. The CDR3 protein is CASRPGQEIYGYTF. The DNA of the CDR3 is TGTGCCAGCAGGCCGGGACAGGAAATATATGGCTACACCTTC.

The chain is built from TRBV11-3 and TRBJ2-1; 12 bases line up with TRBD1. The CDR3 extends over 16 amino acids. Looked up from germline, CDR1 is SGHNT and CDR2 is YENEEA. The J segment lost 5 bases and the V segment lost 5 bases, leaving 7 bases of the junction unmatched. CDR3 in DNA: TGTGCCAGCAGCCGTACCGGGACAGGGGGCAACAATGAGCAGTTCTTC. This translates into CASSRTGTGGNNEQFF. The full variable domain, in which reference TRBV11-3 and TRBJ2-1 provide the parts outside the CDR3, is EAGVVQSPRYKIIEKKQPVAFWCNPISGHNTLYWYLQNLGQGPELLIRYENEEAVDDSQLPKDRFSAERLKGVDSTLKIQPAELGDSAVYLCASSRTGTGGNNEQFFGPGTRLTVL.

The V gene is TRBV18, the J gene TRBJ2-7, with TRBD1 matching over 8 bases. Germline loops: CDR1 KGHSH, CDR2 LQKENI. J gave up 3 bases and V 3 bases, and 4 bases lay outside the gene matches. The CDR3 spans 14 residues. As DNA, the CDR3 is TGTGCCAGCTCACCCGGGACAGGCCACTACGAGCAGTACTTC. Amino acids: CASSPGTGHYEQYF. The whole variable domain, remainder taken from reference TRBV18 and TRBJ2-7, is NAGVMQNPRHLVRRRGQEARLRCSPMKGHSHVYWYRQLPEEGLKFMVYLQKENIIDESGMPKERFSAEFPKEGPSILRIQQVVRGDSAAYFCASSPGTGHYEQYFGPGTRLTVT.

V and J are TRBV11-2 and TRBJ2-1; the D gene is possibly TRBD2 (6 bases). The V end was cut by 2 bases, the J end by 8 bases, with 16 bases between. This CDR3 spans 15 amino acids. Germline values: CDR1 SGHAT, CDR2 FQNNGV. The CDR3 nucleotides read TGTGCCAGCAGCTTAACGGAGGGCCGTAGTTATGAGCAGTTCTTC. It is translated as CASSLTEGRSYEQFF.

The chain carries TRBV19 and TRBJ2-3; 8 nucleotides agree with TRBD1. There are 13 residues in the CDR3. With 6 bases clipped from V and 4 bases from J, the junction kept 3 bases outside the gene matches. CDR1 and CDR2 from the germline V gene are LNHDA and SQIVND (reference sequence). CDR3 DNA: TGTGCCAGTAGGGACAGGGAGTCAGATACGCAGTATTTT. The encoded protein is CASRDRESDTQYF.

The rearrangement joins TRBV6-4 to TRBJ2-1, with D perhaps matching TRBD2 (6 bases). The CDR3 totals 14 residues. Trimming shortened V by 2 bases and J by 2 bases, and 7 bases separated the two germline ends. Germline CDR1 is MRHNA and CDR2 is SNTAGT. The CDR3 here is CASSDGGTYNEQFF. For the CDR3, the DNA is TGTGCCAGCAGTGACGGCGGGACCTACAATGAGCAGTTCTTC.

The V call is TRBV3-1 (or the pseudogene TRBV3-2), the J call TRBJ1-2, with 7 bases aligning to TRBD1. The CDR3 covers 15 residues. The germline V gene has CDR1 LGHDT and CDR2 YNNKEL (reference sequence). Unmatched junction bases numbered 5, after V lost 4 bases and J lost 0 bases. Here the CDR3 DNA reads TGTGCCAGCAGCCGCCGACAGGGAGCTAACTATGGCTACACCTTC. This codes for CASSRRQGANYGYTF.

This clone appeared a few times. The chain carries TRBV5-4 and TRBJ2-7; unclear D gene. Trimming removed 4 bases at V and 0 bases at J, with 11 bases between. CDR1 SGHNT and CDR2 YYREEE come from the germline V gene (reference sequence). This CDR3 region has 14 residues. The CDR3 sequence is CASSQAGSSYEQYF. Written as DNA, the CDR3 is TGTGCCAGCAGCCAAGCAGGAAGCTCCTACGAGCAGTACTTC.

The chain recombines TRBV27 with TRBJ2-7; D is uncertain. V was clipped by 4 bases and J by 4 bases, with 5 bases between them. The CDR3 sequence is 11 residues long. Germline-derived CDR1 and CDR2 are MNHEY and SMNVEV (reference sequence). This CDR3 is CASSSPYEQYF. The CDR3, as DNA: TGTGCCAGCAGTTCTCCGTACGAGCAGTACTTC.

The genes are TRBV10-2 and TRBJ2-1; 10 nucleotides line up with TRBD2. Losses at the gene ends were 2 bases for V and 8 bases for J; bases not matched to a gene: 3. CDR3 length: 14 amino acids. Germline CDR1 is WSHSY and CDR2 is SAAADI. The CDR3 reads CASSESGRADEQFF. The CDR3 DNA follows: TGCGCCAGCAGTGAGAGCGGGAGGGCCGATGAGCAGTTCTTC.

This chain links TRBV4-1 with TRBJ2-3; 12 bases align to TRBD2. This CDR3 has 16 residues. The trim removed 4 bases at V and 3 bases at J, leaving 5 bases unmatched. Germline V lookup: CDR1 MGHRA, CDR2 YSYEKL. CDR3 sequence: CASSPRLAGETDTQYF. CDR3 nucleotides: TGCGCCAGCAGCCCAAGACTAGCGGGAGAGACAGATACGCAGTATTTT.

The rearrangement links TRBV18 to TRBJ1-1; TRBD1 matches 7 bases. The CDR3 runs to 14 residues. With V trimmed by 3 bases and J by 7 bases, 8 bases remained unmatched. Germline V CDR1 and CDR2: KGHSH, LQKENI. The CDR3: CASSPVEGAVEAFF. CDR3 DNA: TGTGCCAGCTCACCCGTCGAGGGGGCGGTTGAAGCTTTCTTT.

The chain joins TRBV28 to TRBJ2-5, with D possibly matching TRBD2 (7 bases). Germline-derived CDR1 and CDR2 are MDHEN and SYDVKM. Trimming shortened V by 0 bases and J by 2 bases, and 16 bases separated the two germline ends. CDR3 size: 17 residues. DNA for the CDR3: TGTGCCAGCAGTTTATGGACTGCGGGGGCAGCGCAAGAGACCCAGTACTTC. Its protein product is CASSLWTAGAAQETQYF. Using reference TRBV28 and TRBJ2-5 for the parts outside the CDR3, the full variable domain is DVKVTQSSRYLVKRTGEKVFLECVQDMDHENMFWYRQDPGLGLRLIYFSYDVKMKEKGDIPEGYSVSREKKERFSLILESASTNQTSMYLCASSLWTAGAAQETQYFGPGTRLLVL.

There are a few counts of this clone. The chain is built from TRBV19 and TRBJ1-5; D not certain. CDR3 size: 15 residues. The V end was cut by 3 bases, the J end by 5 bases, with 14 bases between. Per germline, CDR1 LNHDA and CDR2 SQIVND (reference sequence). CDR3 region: CASSIWRLADQPQHF. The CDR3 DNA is TGTGCCAGTAGTATCTGGCGGTTAGCGGATCAGCCCCAGCATTTT.

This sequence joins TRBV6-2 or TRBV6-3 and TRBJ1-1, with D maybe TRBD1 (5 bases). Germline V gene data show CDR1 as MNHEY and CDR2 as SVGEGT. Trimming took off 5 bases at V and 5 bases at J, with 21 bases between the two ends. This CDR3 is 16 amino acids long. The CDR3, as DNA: TGTGCCAGCAGTCGCAACCCCGGGACTGGGAGGACTGAAGCTTTCTTT. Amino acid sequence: CASSRNPGTGRTEAFF.

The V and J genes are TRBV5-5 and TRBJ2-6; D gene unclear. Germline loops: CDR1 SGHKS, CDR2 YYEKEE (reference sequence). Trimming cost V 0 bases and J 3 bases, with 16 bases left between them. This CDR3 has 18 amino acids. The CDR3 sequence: CASSLDPGRGYGANVLTF. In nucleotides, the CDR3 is TGTGCCAGCAGCTTGGACCCTGGGCGTGGGTATGGGGCCAACGTCCTGACTTTC.

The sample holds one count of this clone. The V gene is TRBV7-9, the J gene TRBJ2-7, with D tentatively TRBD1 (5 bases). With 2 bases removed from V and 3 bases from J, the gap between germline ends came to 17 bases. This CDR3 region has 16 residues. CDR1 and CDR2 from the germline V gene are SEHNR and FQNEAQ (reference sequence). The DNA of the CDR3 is TGTGCCAGCAGCTTATGGGTCGACCAGGGTAGCTACGAGCAGTACTTC. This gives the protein CASSLWVDQGSYEQYF. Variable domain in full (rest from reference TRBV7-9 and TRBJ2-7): DTGVSQNPRHKITKRGQNVTFRCDPISEHNRLYWYRQTLGQGPEFLTYFQNEAQLEKSRLLSDRFSAERPKGSFSTLEIQRTEQGDSAMYLCASSLWVDQGSYEQYFGPGTRLTVT.

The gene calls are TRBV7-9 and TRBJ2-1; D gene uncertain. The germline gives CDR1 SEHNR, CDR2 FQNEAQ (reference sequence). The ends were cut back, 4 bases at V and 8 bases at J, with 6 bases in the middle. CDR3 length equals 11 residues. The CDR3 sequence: CASSSSYEQFF. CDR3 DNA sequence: TGTGCCAGCAGCTCATCATATGAGCAGTTCTTC.

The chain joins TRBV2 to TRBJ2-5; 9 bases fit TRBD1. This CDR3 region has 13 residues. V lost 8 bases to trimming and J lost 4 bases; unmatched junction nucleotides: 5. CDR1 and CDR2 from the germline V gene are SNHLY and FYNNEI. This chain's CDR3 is CASSGQGTETQYF. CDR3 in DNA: TGTGCCAGCTCCGGACAGGGGACAGAGACCCAGTACTTC.

CDR3 DNA: TGTGCCAGCAGTGCGGTCGCCCGAGGGGGGGAAGGCGAGCAGTACTTC. Its translation: CASSAVARGGEGEQYF. The chain couples TRBV2 to TRBJ2-7; a weak D match, TRBD2 (7 bases). Germline loops: CDR1 SNHLY, CDR2 FYNNEI. The CDR3 sequence is 16 residues long. Trimming cost V 4 bases and J 6 bases, with 22 bases left between them.

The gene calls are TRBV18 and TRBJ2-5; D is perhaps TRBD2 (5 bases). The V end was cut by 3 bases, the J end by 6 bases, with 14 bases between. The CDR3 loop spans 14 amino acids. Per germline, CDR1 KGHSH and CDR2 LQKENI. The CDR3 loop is CASSPPSSGKTQYF. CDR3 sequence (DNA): TGTGCCAGCTCACCGCCAAGTTCGGGAAAGACCCAGTACTTC.

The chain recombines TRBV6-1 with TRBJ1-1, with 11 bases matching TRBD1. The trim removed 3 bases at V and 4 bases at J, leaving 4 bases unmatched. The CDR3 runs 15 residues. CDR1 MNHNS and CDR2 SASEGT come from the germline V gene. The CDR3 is CASSDGQGATTEAFF. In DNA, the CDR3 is TGTGCCAGCAGTGACGGACAGGGGGCCACCACTGAAGCTTTCTTT.